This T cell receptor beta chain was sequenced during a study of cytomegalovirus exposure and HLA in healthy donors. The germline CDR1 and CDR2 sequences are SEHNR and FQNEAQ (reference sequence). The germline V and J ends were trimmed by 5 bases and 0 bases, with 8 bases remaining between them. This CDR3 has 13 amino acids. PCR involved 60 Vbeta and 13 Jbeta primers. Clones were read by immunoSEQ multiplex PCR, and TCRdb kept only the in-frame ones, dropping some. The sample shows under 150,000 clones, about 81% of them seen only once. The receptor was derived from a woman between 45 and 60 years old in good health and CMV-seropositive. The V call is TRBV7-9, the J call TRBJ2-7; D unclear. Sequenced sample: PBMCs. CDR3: CASSLPGSYEQYF. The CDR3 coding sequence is TGTGCCAGCAGCCTACCCGGCTCCTACGAGCAGTACTTC.